This T cell receptor beta chain was identified during a study of shared clonotypes between healthy human individuals. Study details: For every donor, three CD4 naive, three CD4 memory, two CD8 naive and one CD8 memory plates were used.

There are 11 residues in the CDR3. Trimming took 4 bases from V and 2 from J, leaving 2 bases between them. The germline gives CDR1 MNHNS, CDR2 SASEGT. General observations from the study: Several donors shared approximately 5% of their naive CD4 clonotypes.

Roughly 210 ng DNA, about 33,000 T cell genomes, went into each sorted-subset replicate PCR. Study processing details: Filtering differed because ImmunoSEQ produced junction-only sequences that carried no quality scores. Produced via immunoSEQ multiplex PCR; TCRdb's table is partial and in-frame only. The V and J calls and clone size were taken over from that table, and D and trimming were inferred from the DNA. The table shows approximately 500,000 clones, with 90% to 96% occurring only once. A single count supports this clone. The antigen remains unidentified. Other DNA sequences in this sample translate to the same CDR3.

Sequenced material: naive CD4+ T cells sorted from blood. Subset in this sample: CD45RA+ positively selected. This chain connects TRBV6-1 to TRBJ2-5; D is unclear. The origin of this receptor is a woman in her thirties in good health. CDR3 sequence reads: CASSAQETQYF. The CDR3 nucleotides read TGTGCCAGCAGTGCTCAAGAGACCCAGTACTTC.